The 17 T cell receptor beta chains below come from one sample, sequenced in a study of T cell responses to AZD1222 COVID-19 vaccine. Assay: immunoSEQ multiplex PCR; the TCRdb copy retains only in-frame clones and omits some. The data hold about 140,000 clones, with 85% to 95% observed a single time. The sample was peripheral blood, taken after recovery from COVID-19. The source of these receptors is an adult who had recovered from COVID-19.

The rearrangement links TRBV18 to TRBJ2-3; D unresolved. This CDR3 contains 15 residues. Germline-derived CDR1 and CDR2 are KGHSH and LQKENI. V lost 2 bases, J lost 3 bases, and 12 bases lay in between. CDR3 protein: CASSPEWQRTDTQYF. In DNA form, the CDR3 reads TGTGCCAGCTCACCAGAGTGGCAGAGGACAGATACGCAGTATTTT. The whole variable domain, filled in from reference TRBV18 and TRBJ2-3, reads NAGVMQNPRHLVRRRGQEARLRCSPMKGHSHVYWYRQLPEEGLKFMVYLQKENIIDESGMPKERFSAEFPKEGPSILRIQQVVRGDSAAYFCASSPEWQRTDTQYFGPGTRLTVL.

The V gene is TRBV7-2, the J gene TRBJ2-7; D might be TRBD2 (6 bases). Germline assignment: CDR1 SGHTA and CDR2 FQGNSA. The CDR3 is 14 amino acids. The V end was cut by 5 bases, the J end by 8 bases, with 19 bases between. The chain's CDR3 is CASSLKRVAGKQYF. The CDR3 nucleotides read TGTGCCAGCAGCCTAAAGCGGGTCGCCGGGAAGCAGTACTTC.

The chain uses TRBV28 and TRBJ1-1; maybe TRBD1 (6 bases). V was shortened by 6 bases and J by 1 base, with 15 bases between the two germline ends. This CDR3 is 15 amino acids long. The V gene's germline CDR1 is MDHEN and CDR2 SYDVKM. In DNA, the CDR3 is TGTGCCAGCAGCCCCCCACGACAGGAGAACACTGAAGCTTTCTTT. Amino acids: CASSPPRQENTEAFF.

The chain links TRBV10-3 to TRBJ2-2; 9 bases match TRBD2. The CDR3 totals 16 residues. The V gene end was trimmed by 2 bases and the J gene end by 5 bases; junction bases not matched to a gene: 6. Germline CDR1 ENHRY, CDR2 SYGVKD. CDR3 DNA sequence: TGTGCCATCAGTGAGGCTAGCGGGATCGGTACCGGGGAGCTGTTTTTT. This codes for CAISEASGIGTGELFF.

The V gene is TRBV5-1, the J gene TRBJ1-2, with D possibly matching TRBD1 (6 bases). The ends were cut back, 0 bases at V and 6 bases at J, with 15 bases in the middle. Germline assignment: CDR1 SGHRS and CDR2 YFSETQ. The length of the CDR3 is 15 residues. The CDR3 sequence is CASSLAGAAQDGYTF. The DNA of the CDR3 is TGCGCCAGCAGCTTGGCGGGGGCGGCCCAGGATGGCTACACCTTC.

This chain joins TRBV5-5 and TRBJ2-2, with D maybe TRBD1 (6 bases). The CDR3 totals 16 residues. Germline V gene data show CDR1 as SGHKS and CDR2 as YYEKEE (reference sequence). With 4 bases removed from V and 8 bases from J, the gap between germline ends came to 21 bases. CDR3 nucleotides: TGTGCCAGCAGCGTGGACATTAGGGGGTTAACGGGGGAGCTGTTTTTT. Translation: CASSVDIRGLTGELFF.

V is TRBV13 and J is TRBJ2-7; D uncertain. The ends were cut back, 4 bases at V and 1 base at J, with 14 bases in the middle. CDR1 is PRHDT and CDR2 is FYEKMQ in the germline V gene (reference sequence). There are 15 residues in the CDR3. The CDR3 sequence is CASSSAASYSYEQYF. For the CDR3, the DNA is TGTGCCAGCAGCTCCGCCGCGTCGTATTCCTACGAGCAGTACTTC.

CDR3 region: CASSLTVGHSNEKLFF. For the CDR3, the DNA is TGTGCCAGCAGCTTAACGGTAGGGCATAGTAATGAAAAACTGTTTTTT. This rearrangement joins TRBV11-2 to TRBJ1-4; D is ambiguous. From germline, CDR1 is SGHAT and CDR2 FQNNGV. Trimming took off 2 bases at V and 4 bases at J, with 14 bases between the two ends. CDR3 length: 16 residues.

The J gene is TRBJ2-1, the V gene TRBV7-8, with no clear D. Germline CDR1 reads SGHVS; CDR2 reads FQNEAQ. CDR3 length: 14 amino acids. Trimming took off 0 bases at V and 5 bases at J, with 8 bases between the two ends. DNA for the CDR3: TGTGCCAGCAGCTTAGCGCTATTAAACAATGAGCAGTTCTTC. Translating gives CASSLALLNNEQFF.

This chain uses TRBV4-2 with TRBJ1-5; D unclear. There are 16 residues in the CDR3. CDR1 and CDR2 from the germline V gene are LGHNA and YNFKEQ. V was trimmed by 0 bases and J by 2 bases, leaving 11 bases between them. The chain's CDR3 is CASSQERANGNQPQHF. The CDR3 region has the DNA TGTGCCAGCAGCCAAGAAAGGGCAAATGGCAATCAGCCCCAGCATTTT.

This clone was counted a few times. The rearrangement uses TRBV28 and TRBJ1-5; perhaps TRBD1 as D (6 bases). Trimming took 6 bases from V and 6 from J, leaving 15 bases between them. The CDR3 is made up of 14 amino acids. Germline loops: CDR1 MDHEN, CDR2 SYDVKM. CDR3 residues: CASRGAEDSQPQHF. For the CDR3, the DNA is TGTGCCAGCAGGGGGGCGGAGGATTCTCAGCCCCAGCATTTT.

The chain recombines TRBV7-2 with TRBJ2-3; TRBD2 matches at 15 bases. From germline, CDR1 is SGHTA and CDR2 FQGNSA. The ends lost 1 base at V and 6 bases at J; junction bases unmatched: 8. CDR3 length: 18 residues. CDR3 loop: CASSLVGGLAGGGDTQYF. CDR3 coding DNA: TGTGCCAGCAGCTTAGTTGGAGGACTAGCGGGAGGGGGGGATACGCAGTATTTT.

The rearrangement links TRBV30 to TRBJ1-1, with 8 positions matching TRBD1. V was clipped by 3 bases and J by 11 bases; unmatched bases: 5. The CDR3 consists of 11 residues. Germline lookup yields CDR1 GTSNPN and CDR2 SVGIG (reference sequence). This chain's CDR3 is CAWRTGGDAFF. In DNA, the CDR3 is TGTGCCTGGAGAACAGGGGGAGACGCTTTCTTT.

This clone was seen only once. The chain is built from TRBV28 and TRBJ2-7; the D gene is possibly TRBD1 (6 bases). This CDR3 comprises 14 residues. Deletions cut 3 bases from V and 5 bases from J, with 14 bases between. CDR1 and CDR2 from the germline V gene are MDHEN and SYDVKM. This chain's CDR3 is CASSLAQGIHEQYF. The CDR3 bases are TGTGCCAGCAGTTTGGCTCAGGGGATCCACGAGCAGTACTTC.

The V gene is TRBV18, the J gene TRBJ2-3; 8 positions match TRBD2. Per germline, CDR1 KGHSH and CDR2 LQKENI. Germline trimming cut 2 bases from V and 2 bases from J; bases unmatched to any gene: 12. The CDR3 covers 18 residues. DNA for the CDR3: TGTGCCAGCTCACCAGAAGTTTTGGCACTAGCGGTCACAGATACGCAGTATTTT. Its protein is CASSPEVLALAVTDTQYF.

This clone was counted a single time. The rearrangement uses TRBV5-8 and TRBJ2-7, with TRBD1 as a possible D gene (5 bases). Germline loops: CDR1 SGHTS, CDR2 YDEGEE. The germline V and J ends were trimmed by 3 bases and 2 bases, with 15 bases remaining between them. The CDR3 covers 15 residues. The chain's CDR3 is CASSYHKGVAYEQYF. Written as DNA, the CDR3 is TGTGCCAGCAGCTACCACAAAGGGGTCGCCTACGAGCAGTACTTC. Supplemented by reference TRBV5-8 and TRBJ2-7, the full variable domain reads EAGVTQSPTHLIKTRGQQATLRCSPISGHTSVYWYQQALGLGLQFLLWYDEGEERNRGNFPPRFSGRQFPNYSSELNVNALELEDSALYLCASSYHKGVAYEQYFGPGTRLTVT.

CDR3 bases: TGCGCCAGCAGTATCGGGGAAGATACGCAGTATTTT. Residues: CASSIGEDTQYF. The rearrangement uses TRBV5-1 and TRBJ2-3, with a tentative D call TRBD2 (5 bases). V was trimmed by 5 bases and J by 5 bases, leaving 9 bases between them. The CDR3 contains 12 residues. The germline gives CDR1 SGHRS, CDR2 YFSETQ.